The 9 T cell receptor beta chains below come from one sample, sequenced in a study of CD8+CD57+ T cells in acquired aplastic anemia. Genomic DNA was employed as the template in profiling TCR beta VDJ and CDR3. TCRdb re-called the reads with MiXCR, one entry per CDR3 protein. The sample has some 220,000 distinct CDR3 sequences; 34% are singletons. Sequencing was carried out using sorted CD4+, CD8+, or CD8+CD57+ T cells (not recorded which) from PBMCs. These receptors were obtained from a human donor in good health, serving as a control.

The genes are TRBV5-5 and TRBJ1-6, with a tentative D call TRBD1 (6 bases). Per germline, CDR1 SGHKS and CDR2 YYEKEE (reference sequence). V lost 0 bases, J lost 10 bases, and 14 bases lay in between. This CDR3 comprises 15 residues. CDR3 sequence: CASSLGSGGGSPLHF. The CDR3 nucleotides are TGTGCCAGCAGCTTGGGGTCTGGGGGCGGCTCACCCCTCCACTTT.

Many counts were recorded for this clonotype. In DNA form, the CDR3 reads TGTGCCAGTAGTGGACCGGGACTTCAAGAGGTGCCGTACTTC. Amino acid sequence: CASSGPGLQEVPYF. The chain carries TRBV19 and TRBJ2-7, with D possibly matching TRBD2 (6 bases). The CDR3 loop spans 14 amino acids. V lost 5 bases, J lost 12 bases, and 23 bases lay in between. The germline V gene encodes CDR1 LNHDA and CDR2 SQIVND (reference sequence).

In its sample, this clonotype was seen many times. This chain connects TRBV24-1 to TRBJ2-3, with 7 bases lining up with TRBD2. V lost 4 bases to trimming and J lost 6 bases; unmatched junction nucleotides: 12. CDR1 KGHDR and CDR2 SFDVKD come from the germline V gene. The CDR3 consists of 16 residues. In nucleotides, the CDR3 is TGTGCCACCAGTGACGAAAGCGGGAACTCTTTCGATACGCAGTATTTT. It specifies CATSDESGNSFDTQYF.

The chain's CDR3 is CAWRVRSTLNTEAFF. The DNA of the CDR3 is TGTGCCTGGAGGGTACGATCGACCTTGAACACTGAAGCTTTCTTT. V is TRBV30 and J is TRBJ1-1; no reliable D call. CDR1 GTSNPN and CDR2 SVGIG come from the germline V gene (reference sequence). V was pared by 3 bases and J by 0 bases, with 14 bases between. The CDR3 sequence is 15 residues long.

The V gene is TRBV11-2, the J gene TRBJ2-1; the match to TRBD1 covers 9 bases. CDR1 and CDR2 from the germline V gene are SGHAT and FQNNGV. The CDR3 totals 17 residues. The junction had 11 bases not matched to a gene; V was cut back by 5 bases and J by 3 bases. Here the CDR3 DNA reads TGTGCCAGCAGCACCGGGGACAGGGTTTTTAACTACAATGAGCAGTTCTTC. Amino acids: CASSTGDRVFNYNEQFF. The full variable domain, completed using reference TRBV11-2 and TRBJ2-1, is EAGVAQSPRYKIIEKRQSVAFWCNPISGHATLYWYQQILGQGPKLLIQFQNNGVVDDSQLPKDRFSAERLKGVDSTLKIQPAKLEDSAVYLCASSTGDRVFNYNEQFFGPGTRLTVL.

V is TRBV25-1 and J is TRBJ2-3; 9 bases match TRBD2. V was pared by 3 bases and J by 3 bases, with 7 bases of the junction left unmatched. Per the germline V gene, CDR1 is MGHDK and CDR2 is SYGVNS. The CDR3 spans 16 residues. The CDR3 reads CASSDSSGSTTDTQYF. The CDR3 region has the DNA TGTGCCAGCAGTGATAGTAGCGGGAGTACGACAGATACGCAGTATTTT.

This clonotype has ten or more counts. The chain combines TRBV9 with TRBJ1-1; D gene ambiguous. CDR1 and CDR2 (germline): SGDLS, YYNGEE. The CDR3 is made up of 14 amino acids. Trimming cost V 0 bases and J 3 bases, with 9 bases left between them. The CDR3 DNA sequence: TGTGCCAGCAGCGTAGCCCCCACGTACACTGAAGCTTTCTTT. This codes for CASSVAPTYTEAFF.

The rearrangement links TRBV3-1 to TRBJ2-6, with 7 positions matching TRBD1. CDR1 LGHDT and CDR2 YNNKEL come from the germline V gene (reference sequence). J gave up 1 base and V 7 bases, and 13 bases lay outside the gene matches. The CDR3 length is 18 residues. The CDR3 nucleotides read TGTGCCAGCACCAACCGGAGACAGGGATATTCTGGGGCCAACGTCCTGACTTTC. Its translation: CASTNRRQGYSGANVLTF. The full variable domain, in which reference TRBV3-1 and TRBJ2-6 provide the parts outside the CDR3, is DTAVSQTPKYLVTQMGNDKSIKCEQNLGHDTMYWYKQDSKKFLKIMFSYNNKELIINETVPNRFSPKSPDKAHLNLHINSLELGDSAVYFCASTNRRQGYSGANVLTFGAGSRLTVL.

This rearrangement joins TRBV20-1 to TRBJ2-7; TRBD2 agrees at 13 bases. This CDR3 spans 16 amino acids. With V trimmed by 1 base and J by 2 bases, 5 bases remained unmatched. Germline V gene sequence: CDR1 DFQATT, CDR2 SNEGSKA (reference sequence). CDR3 nucleotide sequence: TGCAGTGCTAGAGTCTCACTAGCGGGAGGGACCTACGAGCAGTACTTC. Its translation is CSARVSLAGGTYEQYF.